This T cell receptor beta chain appears in the sequencing data of a study of T-cell reconstitution after alpha-beta-depleted transplantation in children. The table lists this clonotype with a few counts. Construction of the TCRbeta library involved unique molecular identifiers. TCRdb reprocessed the PCR reads via MiXCR and lists one record per CDR3 protein. The sample consists of 200,000 to 250,000 distinct CDR3 sequences, 8.5% to 10% of them appearing once. This specimen was PBMCs from the stem cell graft donor, taken from the stem cell graft. The source is a human donor who donated a stem cell graft to a child with acute lymphoblastic leukemia.

The CDR3 DNA sequence: TGTGCCAGCACTCCCCGAAAAAAATTTGGACATCTGCAGTTCTTC. Its translation: CASTPRKKFGHLQFF. The chain uses TRBV12-3 or TRBV12-4 and TRBJ2-1; D is perhaps TRBD1 (5 bases). V was pared by 7 bases and J by 12 bases, with 25 bases between. CDR3 size: 15 residues.